This TCR beta chain came from a study of OX40 agonist ivuxolimab in advanced cancers. On the study more broadly: Ivuxolimab is an agonistic anti-OX40 (CD134) antibody, and patients were treated with it.

Study findings and constraints: At 0.1 to 3.0 mg/kg and by week 6, clonal expansion occurred in CD4+ and CD8+ blood T cells. In the 0.1-3.0 mg/kg groups, partial responders showed among the lowest expansion.

The CDR3 contains 14 residues. Trimming removed 6 bases from V and 9 bases from J; junction bases left unmatched: 6. Looked up from germline, CDR1 is MGHDK and CDR2 is SYGVNS. About this clone itself: Its antigen remains unidentified.

The data were produced by immunoSEQ multiplex PCR, yet TCRdb's version contains in-frame clones alone and is incomplete. The data hold about 79,000 clones, with around 92% observed a single time. This TCR was sampled from an adult with an advanced solid tumor such as melanoma, head and neck, liver or kidney cancer. The specimen comprised CD4+ or CD8+ T cells sorted from blood, sampled in a trial of the OX40 agonist ivuxolimab. This chain uses TRBV25-1 with TRBJ1-6; 9 bases match TRBD1. The CDR3 sequence: CASRVQGAGSPLHF. CDR3 nucleotides: TGTGCCAGCAGGGTACAGGGGGCAGGTTCACCCCTCCACTTT.